Below are 31 T cell receptor beta chains sequenced from a single sample in a study of cytomegalovirus exposure and HLA in healthy donors. 13 Jbeta primers and 60 Vbeta primers were used for the PCR. TCRdb keeps only in-frame clones here, not all; method: immunoSEQ multiplex PCR. The sample includes 200,000 to 300,000 clones, approximately 85% of them seen just once. Sequencing was performed on PBMCs. Receptors were obtained from a woman between 35 and 50 years old in good health and CMV-seropositive.

This clone was recorded a few times. V usage is TRBV7-9 and J usage is TRBJ2-7; 7 bases are shared with TRBD1. CDR1 is SEHNR and CDR2 is FQNEAQ in the germline V gene (reference sequence). This CDR3 spans 13 amino acids. The V and J ends lost 8 bases and 3 bases, in that order; junction bases with no gene match: 7. CDR3 residues: CASRDGQVYEQYF. The CDR3 region has the DNA TGTGCCAGCCGAGACGGACAGGTCTACGAGCAGTACTTC. The variable domain in full, completed from reference TRBV7-9 and TRBJ2-7, reads DTGVSQNPRHKITKRGQNVTFRCDPISEHNRLYWYRQTLGQGPEFLTYFQNEAQLEKSRLLSDRFSAERPKGSFSTLEIQRTEQGDSAMYLCASRDGQVYEQYFGPGTRLTVT.

The chain recombines TRBV6-5 with TRBJ1-4, with TRBD1 as a possible D gene (5 bases). With 6 bases removed from V and 10 bases from J, the gap between germline ends came to 15 bases. Germline V gives CDR1 MNHEY, CDR2 SVGAGI. The CDR3 is 13 residues long. CDR3 in amino acids: CASSQGGEGKLFF. The CDR3 region has the DNA TGTGCCAGCAGCCAGGGCGGGGAAGGAAAACTGTTTTTT.

The chain couples TRBV4-3 to TRBJ2-2, with 8 bases that match TRBD1. J was trimmed by 6 bases and V by 4 bases; bases with no gene match: 7. The CDR3 is 15 amino acids. CDR1 LGHNA and CDR2 YSLEER come from the germline V gene. The CDR3 sequence: CASSRGTGGSGELFF. In DNA form, the CDR3 reads TGCGCCAGCAGCCGAGGGACAGGAGGATCCGGGGAGCTGTTTTTT.

The chain has TRBV28 and TRBJ2-3, with 8 bases that match TRBD1. Germline CDR1 MDHEN, CDR2 SYDVKM. CDR3 size: 13 residues. The V segment lost 10 bases and the J segment 0 bases; nucleotides outside the gene matches: 3. CDR3 amino acids: CATDRGSTDTQYF. In DNA form, the CDR3 reads TGTGCCACCGACAGGGGTAGCACAGATACGCAGTATTTT.

This chain uses TRBV10-3 with TRBJ2-7, with D possibly TRBD1 on 6 matching bases. V lost 6 bases to trimming and J lost 3 bases, with 12 bases between them. The CDR3 covers 13 residues. Germline lookup yields CDR1 ENHRY and CDR2 SYGVKD. Here the CDR3 DNA reads TGTGCCATCAGCTCTCCGACAGGCTACGAGCAGTACTTC. Translated, it gives CAISSPTGYEQYF.

V is TRBV7-8 and J is TRBJ1-1, with D hard to call. With 2 bases removed from V and 5 bases from J, the gap between germline ends came to 3 bases. The CDR3 totals 11 residues. Per germline, CDR1 SGHVS and CDR2 FQNEAQ. The CDR3 coding sequence is TGTGCCAGCAGCTTAATAACTGAAGCTTTCTTT. It encodes CASSLITEAFF.

This clone occurred a few times. Other DNA sequences within the sample encode an identical CDR3. The V gene is TRBV7-9, the J gene TRBJ1-5; D uncertain. Germline-derived CDR1 and CDR2 are SEHNR and FQNEAQ (reference sequence). The V end lost 2 bases, the J end lost 4 bases, and 3 bases lay between the germline ends. CDR3 length: 12 amino acids. This chain's CDR3 is CASSLSNQPQHF. The DNA for the CDR3 is TGTGCCAGCAGCTTATCGAATCAGCCCCAGCATTTT. Looking up the rest from reference TRBV7-9 and TRBJ1-5 gives the full variable domain: DTGVSQNPRHKITKRGQNVTFRCDPISEHNRLYWYRQTLGQGPEFLTYFQNEAQLEKSRLLSDRFSAERPKGSFSTLEIQRTEQGDSAMYLCASSLSNQPQHFGDGTRLSIL.

Turning to this clone: The identical CDR3 is also encoded by other nucleotide sequences in the sample. The chain combines TRBV28 with TRBJ1-2, with 8 bases that match TRBD1. CDR1 MDHEN and CDR2 SYDVKM come from the germline V gene. J was trimmed by 3 bases and V by 6 bases; bases with no gene match: 3. CDR3 size: 13 residues. The CDR3: CASRAGGDYGYTF. The CDR3 coding sequence is TGTGCCAGCAGGGCAGGGGGCGACTATGGCTACACCTTC.

This sequence joins TRBV9 and TRBJ1-1; 9 bases are shared with TRBD1. The CDR3 loop spans 13 amino acids. V was pared by 3 bases and J by 7 bases, with 4 bases of the junction left unmatched. Germline V lookup: CDR1 SGDLS, CDR2 YYNGEE. CDR3 coding DNA: TGTGCCAGCAGCGCGACAGGGGGACATGAAGCTTTCTTT. Protein product: CASSATGGHEAFF.

The rearrangement uses TRBV23-1 and TRBJ1-5, with 7 nucleotides matching TRBD1. TRBV23-1 is filed as an ORF, its function uncertain. The CDR3 is 17 residues long. Trimming cost V 6 bases and J 0 bases; bases outside gene matches: 11. CDR3 in DNA: TGCGCCAGCAGGCTCGGACAGGATCTTATTAGCAATCAGCCCCAGCATTTT. Translating gives CASRLGQDLISNQPQHF.

This chain joins TRBV4-3 and TRBJ1-3; 10 positions match TRBD1. Looked up from germline, CDR1 is LGHNA and CDR2 is YSLEER. With 0 bases clipped from V and 0 bases from J, the junction kept 2 bases outside the gene matches. The CDR3 runs to 17 residues. The CDR3 region has the DNA TGCGCCAGCAGCCAAGAAGGGACAGGGGCCTCTGGAAACACCATATATTTT. Amino acids: CASSQEGTGASGNTIYF.

This chain links TRBV19 with TRBJ2-1, with 8 positions matching TRBD2. The CDR3 is made up of 16 amino acids. The V gene end was trimmed by 5 bases and the J gene end by 3 bases; junction bases not matched to a gene: 9. CDR1 is LNHDA, CDR2 SQIVND, per germline (reference sequence). CDR3 nucleotide sequence: TGTGCCAGTAGTGCCTCCGGGAGCGGGAGCTACAATGAGCAGTTCTTC. This sequence encodes CASSASGSGSYNEQFF.

The V gene is TRBV7-3, the J gene TRBJ2-7; TRBD2 matches 7 bases. The CDR3 runs 13 residues. The J segment lost 11 bases and the V segment lost 2 bases, leaving 9 bases of the junction unmatched. Germline loops: CDR1 SGHTA, CDR2 FQGTGA. CDR3 in DNA: TGTGCCAGCAGCTTATCCCCGGGGGGAAAGGAGTACTTC. Protein: CASSLSPGGKEYF.

The rearrangement joins TRBV28 to TRBJ2-7; D is undetermined. Per the germline V gene, CDR1 is MDHEN and CDR2 is SYDVKM. This CDR3 has 13 amino acids. V gave up 6 bases and J gave up 3 bases, with 12 bases separating them. The CDR3 spells CASRFEDHYEQYF. CDR3 nucleotides: TGTGCCAGCAGGTTTGAGGATCACTACGAGCAGTACTTC.

The chain carries TRBV7-9 and TRBJ1-6; 7 bases are shared with TRBD1. The CDR3 runs to 16 residues. V was pared by 6 bases and J by 6 bases, with 11 bases of the junction left unmatched. Germline CDR1 is SEHNR and CDR2 is FQNEAQ (reference sequence). The CDR3 bases are TGTGCCAGCAGAGCCGGGACAGAGGAAATTAATTCACCCCTCCACTTT. This encodes CASRAGTEEINSPLHF.

The chain links TRBV7-9 to TRBJ2-7; TRBD1 aligns across 10 bases. The V gene's germline CDR1 is SEHNR and CDR2 FQNEAQ (reference sequence). The V and J ends lost 1 base and 9 bases, in that order; junction bases with no gene match: 6. The CDR3 has 14 amino acids. The CDR3 bases are TGTGCCAGCAGCTTAGAGGGGGACAGGGGATGGCAGTACTTC. It encodes CASSLEGDRGWQYF.

The table lists this clone with a few counts. The V call is TRBV11-3, the J call TRBJ2-2; 8 nucleotides match TRBD2. The CDR3 is made up of 17 amino acids. V lost 0 bases and J lost 3; bases outside the gene matches: 6. Looked up from germline, CDR1 is SGHNT and CDR2 is YENEEA. CDR3 coding DNA: TGTGCCAGCAGCTTAGATCCAGCGGGGGTCCACACCGGGGAGCTGTTTTTT. Protein product: CASSLDPAGVHTGELFF. Based on the CDR3 plus reference TRBV11-3 and TRBJ2-2, the full variable domain is EAGVVQSPRYKIIEKKQPVAFWCNPISGHNTLYWYLQNLGQGPELLIRYENEEAVDDSQLPKDRFSAERLKGVDSTLKIQPAELGDSAVYLCASSLDPAGVHTGELFFGEGSRLTVL.

This chain uses TRBV19 with TRBJ1-1, with TRBD1 matching 11 bases. Germline V gives CDR1 LNHDA, CDR2 SQIVND (reference sequence). The CDR3 runs 16 residues. The trim removed 5 bases at V and 7 bases at J, leaving 12 bases unmatched. The chain's CDR3 is CASSPRGGTGGGEAFF. The CDR3 DNA is TGTGCCAGTAGTCCGAGGGGGGGGACAGGGGGTGGTGAAGCTTTCTTT.

In this sample, this clone turned up a few times. V usage is TRBV9 and J usage is TRBJ1-1; tentatively, D is TRBD1 (5 bases). Deletions cut 0 bases from V and 2 bases from J, with 14 bases between. There are 16 residues in the CDR3. Germline V lookup: CDR1 SGDLS, CDR2 YYNGEE. CDR3 DNA sequence: TGTGCCAGCAGCGTAGCATCACAGGTGAGCAACACTGAAGCTTTCTTT. It is translated as CASSVASQVSNTEAFF.

This clone appeared a few times. V is TRBV30 and J is TRBJ2-3; 9 bases line up with TRBD2. Trimming at V came to 3 bases and at J to 2 bases, leaving 3 bases not matched to a gene. Germline V gene data show CDR1 as GTSNPN and CDR2 as SVGIG (reference sequence). The CDR3 consists of 14 residues. CDR3 coding DNA: TGTGCCTGGAGGCTAGCGGGGATCACAGATACGCAGTATTTT. It yields the protein CAWRLAGITDTQYF.

V is TRBV6-1 and J is TRBJ1-2; 8 nucleotides line up with TRBD1. V lost 6 bases and J lost 3; bases outside the gene matches: 9. CDR3 length equals 15 residues. Per the germline V gene, CDR1 is MNHNS and CDR2 is SASEGT. CDR3 loop: CASRATGERDYGYTF. CDR3 sequence (DNA): TGTGCCAGCAGGGCGACAGGGGAGAGAGACTATGGCTACACCTTC.

For this clone: Additional DNA sequences in this sample encode the identical CDR3. The genes are TRBV29-1 and TRBJ1-1; D remains ambiguous. V was pared by 5 bases and J by 1 base, with 11 bases between. Germline lookup yields CDR1 SQVTM and CDR2 ANQGSEA. CDR3 length: 13 amino acids. CDR3 sequence: CSVSIGGNTEAFF. CDR3 DNA sequence: TGCAGCGTTTCTATTGGAGGGAACACTGAAGCTTTCTTT.

This chain connects TRBV19 to TRBJ2-2; D is ambiguous. V lost 5 bases to trimming and J lost 1 base, with 8 bases between them. The CDR3 covers 14 residues. The germline V gene encodes CDR1 LNHDA and CDR2 SQIVND (reference sequence). The CDR3 DNA follows: TGTGCCAGTAGTGTTCTAGAGAACACCGGGGAGCTGTTTTTT. Translated: CASSVLENTGELFF.

The count of this clone is one. V gene TRBV5-1 combines with J gene TRBJ2-7; 8 bases align to TRBD2. Germline V gene lookup returns CDR1 SGHRS and CDR2 YFSETQ. The CDR3 is made up of 14 amino acids. With 4 bases clipped from V and 0 bases from J, the junction kept 3 bases outside the gene matches. The CDR3 sequence: CASSPGGSSYEQYF. CDR3 nucleotides: TGCGCCAGCAGCCCGGGGGGGAGCTCCTACGAGCAGTACTTC.

J is TRBJ2-7 and V is TRBV18; 10 nucleotides line up with TRBD1. The CDR3 has 14 residues. Germline V gene data show CDR1 as KGHSH and CDR2 as LQKENI. The V gene end was trimmed by 6 bases and the J gene end by 1 base; junction bases not matched to a gene: 3. The CDR3 reads CASSPDRGSYEQYF. For the CDR3, the DNA is TGTGCCAGCTCCCCGGACAGGGGGTCCTACGAGCAGTACTTC.

This clone was seen only a few times. The CDR3 protein is CASSKLAGGPQETQYF. CDR3 nucleotides: TGTGCCAGCAGCAAACTAGCGGGAGGGCCTCAGGAGACCCAGTACTTC. J is TRBJ2-5 and V is TRBV7-8; 13 bases match TRBD2. J gave up 5 bases and V 5 bases, and 8 bases lay outside the gene matches. CDR1 and CDR2 (germline): SGHVS, FQNEAQ. The CDR3 runs to 16 residues.

The genes are TRBV19 and TRBJ2-3; 7 bases align to TRBD1. With V trimmed by 4 bases and J by 3 bases, 4 bases remained unmatched. The CDR3 consists of 14 residues. Germline CDR1 reads LNHDA; CDR2 reads SQIVND (reference sequence). CDR3 bases: TGTGCCAGTAGTAAAGGGGGCAGGACAGATACGCAGTATTTT. Translating gives CASSKGGRTDTQYF. The whole variable domain, filled in from reference TRBV19 and TRBJ2-3, reads DGGITQSPKYLFRKEGQNVTLSCEQNLNHDAMYWYRQDPGQGLRLIYYSQIVNDFQKGDIAEGYSVSREKKESFPLTVTSAQKNPTAFYLCASSKGGRTDTQYFGPGTRLTVL.

This chain uses TRBV28 with TRBJ1-3; 7 bases are a match to TRBD1. CDR1 and CDR2 (germline): MDHEN, SYDVKM. V shed 5 bases, J shed 2 bases, and the junction held 9 bases outside the gene matches. The CDR3 loop spans 16 amino acids. For the CDR3, the DNA is TGTGCCAGCAGTCTCGACAGGGTTTGGGCTGGAAACACCATATATTTT. It yields the protein CASSLDRVWAGNTIYF.

This CDR3 is CASSPSRGGGETQYF. The CDR3 coding sequence is TGTGCCAGCAGTCCATCCCGTGGGGGCGGGGAGACCCAGTACTTC. This sequence joins TRBV27 and TRBJ2-5, with D perhaps TRBD1 (6 bases). Trimming left V 5 bases short and J 5 bases short, with 18 bases between. This CDR3 comprises 15 residues. CDR1 is MNHEY, CDR2 SMNVEV, per germline (reference sequence).

The chain is built from TRBV4-3 and TRBJ2-5; TRBD2 agrees at 10 bases. The J call may be mistaken, given a closer DNA end match to TRBJ2-7. The germline V gene has CDR1 LGHNA and CDR2 YSLEER. CDR3 size: 20 residues. CDR3 DNA sequence: TGCGCCAGCAGCCAAGATCTCATAAGGCTAGCGGGAGTAGAATCCTACGAGCAGTACTTC. The encoded protein is CASSQDLIRLAGVESYEQYF.

Only one count was recorded for this clone. The chain recombines TRBV7-6 with TRBJ1-3, with 9 bases that match TRBD1. Germline CDR1 SGHVS, CDR2 FNYEAQ. This CDR3 region has 17 residues. With V trimmed by 1 base and J by 4 bases, 8 bases remained unmatched. The CDR3 nucleotides read TGTGCCAGCAGCTTAGTACCGGGACAGGGTGCAGGAAACACCATATATTTT. Residues: CASSLVPGQGAGNTIYF.